These 24 T cell receptor beta chains were all obtained from the same sample, sequenced in a study of cytomegalovirus exposure and HLA in healthy donors. 13 Jbeta primers and 60 Vbeta primers were used for the PCR. The protocol was immunoSEQ multiplex PCR, while the TCRdb copy is restricted to in-frame clones and leaves out a portion. Of about 240,000 clones listed, around four fifths are singletons. The sequenced material came from PBMCs. These receptor sequences come from a boy between 10 and 17 years old in good health and CMV-seronegative.

CDR3 DNA: TGTGCCAGCAGCGCTACAGCTTCTGGGGCCAACGTCCTGACTTTC. Translating it yields CASSATASGANVLTF. The chain uses TRBV9 and TRBJ2-6; D not resolved. The germline V and J ends were trimmed by 3 bases and 1 base, with 8 bases remaining between them. The CDR3 runs to 15 residues. CDR1 and CDR2 from the germline V gene are SGDLS and YYNGEE.

This chain links TRBV18 with TRBJ1-5; D ambiguous. Germline lookup yields CDR1 KGHSH and CDR2 LQKENI. The V end lost 2 bases, the J end lost 7 bases, and 9 bases lay between the germline ends. This CDR3 comprises 13 residues. In DNA, the CDR3 is TGTGCCAGCTCACCAGGTGAGAGACAGCCCCAGCATTTT. Its translation: CASSPGERQPQHF.

This chain joins TRBV15 and TRBJ2-3; 9 bases fit TRBD1. CDR3 size: 15 residues. The germline CDR1 and CDR2 sequences are LNHNV and YYDKDF (reference sequence). Trimming took 3 bases from V and 4 from J; bases not matched to a gene: 5. The CDR3 is CATSRYRGRADTQYF. CDR3 nucleotides: TGTGCCACCAGCAGGTACAGGGGGCGCGCAGATACGCAGTATTTT.

The rearrangement links TRBV29-1 to TRBJ1-2; D is unclear. The ends were cut back, 3 bases at V and 0 bases at J, with 14 bases in the middle. CDR3 length equals 15 residues. Germline CDR1 and CDR2: SQVTM and ANQGSEA. CDR3 sequence reads: CSVEARPTTNYGYTF. The CDR3, as DNA: TGCAGCGTTGAGGCTAGACCAACGACTAACTATGGCTACACCTTC.

The chain recombines TRBV6-6 with TRBJ2-1; a possible D gene is TRBD2 (5 bases). The V and J ends lost 6 bases and 0 bases respectively, with 12 bases between them. CDR1 is MNHNY and CDR2 is SVGAGI in the germline V gene (reference sequence). This CDR3 comprises 15 residues. The CDR3 DNA reads TGTGCCAGCAGACCAGCGGTAATCTCCTACAATGAGCAGTTCTTC. Protein product: CASRPAVISYNEQFF.

The chain employs TRBV9 and TRBJ1-6, with D maybe TRBD1 (5 bases). Germline V CDR1 and CDR2: SGDLS, YYNGEE. Trimming cost V 4 bases and J 5 bases, with 13 bases left between them. This CDR3 region has 15 residues. The CDR3 sequence is CASSPGGSDNSPLHF. For the CDR3, the DNA is TGTGCCAGCAGCCCCGGGGGGTCGGATAATTCACCCCTCCACTTT.

The CDR3 nucleotides are TGTGCCAGCAGCGCCTCGACAGGGCTTAAGTTGACCGGGGAGCTGTTTTTT. Protein: CASSASTGLKLTGELFF. The chain carries TRBV13 and TRBJ2-2; 7 bases align to TRBD1. Germline V CDR1 and CDR2: PRHDT, FYEKMQ (reference sequence). J gave up 5 bases and V 5 bases, and 14 bases lay outside the gene matches. The CDR3 is made up of 17 amino acids.

The chain couples TRBV19 to TRBJ1-1; weak D call: TRBD1 (6 bases). Germline V gene lookup returns CDR1 LNHDA and CDR2 SQIVND (reference sequence). This CDR3 region has 16 residues. The germline V and J ends were trimmed by 3 bases and 3 bases, with 17 bases remaining between them. The CDR3 region is CASSILTVRGDTEAFF. DNA of the CDR3: TGTGCCAGTAGTATCCTCACGGTCAGGGGAGACACTGAAGCTTTCTTT.

This clone has just a few counts. The same CDR3 also results from other DNA sequences found in this sample. The chain carries TRBV4-1 and TRBJ2-7; TRBD1 matches at 7 bases. The CDR3 length is 13 residues. With V trimmed by 5 bases and J by 3 bases, 4 bases remained unmatched. Germline CDR1 MGHRA, CDR2 YSYEKL. The CDR3 loop is CASSYGTDYEQYF. The CDR3 nucleotides are TGCGCCAGCAGCTACGGGACAGACTACGAGCAGTACTTC.

This clone was found once. V is TRBV10-3 and J is TRBJ2-2; D gene uncertain. CDR3 size: 15 residues. Germline assignment: CDR1 ENHRY and CDR2 SYGVKD. V dropped 5 bases and J dropped 0 bases, with 10 bases sitting between them. Written as DNA, the CDR3 is TGTGCCATCAGTCCCCTGAGGTCGAACACCGGGGAGCTGTTTTTT. This encodes CAISPLRSNTGELFF.

The genes are TRBV18 and TRBJ2-3; D gene ambiguous. This CDR3 spans 12 amino acids. Germline V gene lookup returns CDR1 KGHSH and CDR2 LQKENI. V lost 5 bases and J 4 bases, leaving 7 bases between the germline ends. The CDR3 loop is CASSERADTQYF. In DNA, the CDR3 is TGTGCCAGCTCAGAACGAGCAGATACGCAGTATTTT.

The CDR3 bases are TGTGCCAGCAGCGTAGCTGGCAGGCTGGGCTATGGCTACACCTTC. As protein: CASSVAGRLGYGYTF. The V call is TRBV9, the J call TRBJ1-2; D remains unclear. Germline V gives CDR1 SGDLS, CDR2 YYNGEE. This CDR3 has 15 amino acids. Deletions cut 0 bases from V and 4 bases from J, with 13 bases between.

The rearrangement uses TRBV4-1 and TRBJ1-1; 7 bases line up with TRBD1. Germline CDR1 and CDR2: MGHRA and YSYEKL. J gave up 7 bases and V 3 bases, and 14 bases lay outside the gene matches. CDR3 length equals 16 residues. The CDR3 region has the DNA TGCGCCAGCAGCCACCTTCCCAGGGGGACACAGGATGAAGCTTTCTTT. This codes for CASSHLPRGTQDEAFF.

This chain joins TRBV7-6 and TRBJ2-5; TRBD2 is a possible D gene (6 bases). This CDR3 spans 14 amino acids. Germline V gene sequence: CDR1 SGHVS, CDR2 FNYEAQ. V lost 1 base to trimming and J lost 7 bases, with 13 bases between them. This chain's CDR3 is CASSLGGAAGTQYF. The CDR3 DNA sequence: TGTGCCAGCAGCTTAGGCGGGGCGGCGGGGACCCAGTACTTC.

The chain is built from TRBV10-3 and TRBJ2-1, with TRBD2 matching over 8 bases. Losses at the gene ends were 0 bases for V and 3 bases for J; bases not matched to a gene: 7. CDR3 size: 17 residues. In germline, CDR1 is ENHRY, CDR2 SYGVKD. The CDR3: CAISESTPGGGYNEQFF. In DNA, the CDR3 is TGTGCCATCAGTGAGTCGACTCCGGGAGGGGGCTACAATGAGCAGTTCTTC.

The chain carries TRBV7-2 and TRBJ1-2; possibly TRBD1 for D (6 bases). V was trimmed by 5 bases and J by 4 bases, leaving 8 bases between them. Germline V gene data show CDR1 as SGHTA and CDR2 as FQGNSA. The CDR3 sequence is 12 residues long. The CDR3 region is CASSPDSYGYTF. The CDR3 DNA reads TGTGCCAGCAGCCCGGACAGCTATGGCTACACCTTC.

The rearrangement joins TRBV2 to TRBJ1-1; D gene unclear. V was clipped by 0 bases and J by 1 base, with 6 bases between them. The germline CDR1 and CDR2 sequences are SNHLY and FYNNEI. The CDR3 consists of 14 residues. The CDR3: CASSEARSNTEAFF. DNA for the CDR3: TGTGCCAGCAGTGAAGCGAGGTCGAACACTGAAGCTTTCTTT.

This chain connects TRBV9 to TRBJ2-3; 13 bases are shared with TRBD2. J was trimmed by 2 bases and V by 0 bases; bases with no gene match: 3. This CDR3 is built from 17 residues. CDR1 and CDR2 from the germline V gene are SGDLS and YYNGEE. Here the CDR3 DNA reads TGTGCCAGCAGCGTAGGGACTAGCGGGGGCCCCACAGATACGCAGTATTTT. This codes for CASSVGTSGGPTDTQYF.

The J gene is TRBJ2-1, the V gene TRBV7-3; possibly TRBD1 for D (5 bases). Trimming removed 5 bases from V and 11 bases from J, with 16 bases in between. In germline, CDR1 is SGHTA, CDR2 FQGTGA. The CDR3 extends over 13 amino acids. The CDR3 region has the DNA TGTGCCAGCAGCGAGCCAATGACAGCGAAGCAGTTCTTC. Its protein is CASSEPMTAKQFF.

This sequence joins TRBV6-5 and TRBJ1-2; no reliable D call. The CDR3 contains 14 residues. The V end lost 6 bases, the J end lost 4 bases, and 15 bases lay between the germline ends. Per the germline V gene, CDR1 is MNHEY and CDR2 is SVGAGI. The CDR3 sequence is CASSLIQASYGYTF. CDR3 nucleotide sequence: TGTGCCAGCAGCCTAATTCAGGCCTCCTATGGCTACACCTTC.

The chain's CDR3 is CASSLGEGRLYF. The CDR3 DNA follows: TGTGCCAGCAGCTTGGGGGAGGGGCGGCTGTACTTC. This chain links TRBV5-5 with TRBJ2-7; 7 bases map to TRBD2. Germline V gene data show CDR1 as SGHKS and CDR2 as YYEKEE (reference sequence). With 0 bases clipped from V and 12 bases from J, the junction kept 6 bases outside the gene matches. CDR3 length: 12 residues.

This clone showed up just a few times. The gene calls are TRBV5-1 and TRBJ1-1; TRBD1 matches 10 bases. CDR3 length equals 17 residues. Per germline, CDR1 SGHRS and CDR2 YFSETQ. J lost 4 bases, V lost 2 bases, and 11 bases had no gene match. The CDR3 coding sequence is TGCGCCAGCAGCTTTCTTCCCGGGACAGGGGCGGGCACTGAAGCTTTCTTT. Translated: CASSFLPGTGAGTEAFF. The whole variable domain, remainder taken from reference TRBV5-1 and TRBJ1-1, is KAGVTQTPRYLIKTRGQQVTLSCSPISGHRSVSWYQQTPGQGLQFLFEYFSETQRNKGNFPGRFSGRQFSNSRSEMNVSTLELGDSALYLCASSFLPGTGAGTEAFFGQGTRLTVV.

V usage is TRBV4-1 and J usage is TRBJ1-2, with a tentative D call TRBD1 (6 bases). The germline V gene encodes CDR1 MGHRA and CDR2 YSYEKL. The CDR3 sequence is 16 residues long. Trimming took off 4 bases at V and 0 bases at J, with 15 bases between the two ends. The CDR3 region is CASSPKTTGANYGYTF. DNA of the CDR3: TGCGCCAGCAGCCCCAAAACGACAGGAGCTAACTATGGCTACACCTTC.

The chain carries TRBV11-3 and TRBJ2-1; D is perhaps TRBD1 (6 bases). This CDR3 is 14 amino acids long. Germline loops: CDR1 SGHNT, CDR2 YENEEA. V was shortened by 5 bases and J by 6 bases, with 14 bases between the two germline ends. The chain's CDR3 is CASSNREFGNEQFF. Here the CDR3 DNA reads TGTGCCAGCAGCAACAGGGAGTTCGGCAATGAGCAGTTCTTC.